This TCR beta chain was retrieved from a study of T cells in Graves' hyperthyroidism and ophthalmopathy. From germline, CDR1 is KGHDR and CDR2 SFDVKD. The trim removed 4 bases at V and 3 bases at J, leaving 14 bases unmatched. The CDR3 totals 19 residues. Using RNA transcripts as the source, TCR beta CDR3 regions were amplified. A set of HTBI primers served as the primers for a first-round RT-PCR of the TCR CDR3. TCRdb passed the multiplex PCR reads through MiXCR, listing each CDR3 protein once. The data contain 280,000 or so distinct CDR3 sequences, 25% to 30% of them seen just once; the ten biggest clones take up approximately 30%. There are many counts of this clonotype.

This TCR came from a man between 35 and 55 years old with Graves' hyperthyroidism that later progressed to Graves' ophthalmopathy. The sample was blood. The gene calls are TRBV24-1 and TRBJ2-1; 10 bases line up with TRBD2. CDR3 sequence reads: CATSDARPPSGRFYNEQFF. The DNA for the CDR3 is TGTGCCACCAGTGACGCCAGACCCCCTAGCGGGAGATTCTACAATGAGCAGTTCTTC.